The 5 T cell receptor beta chains below were found in one sample sequenced in a study of cytomegalovirus exposure and HLA in healthy donors. Sequencing used immunoSEQ multiplex PCR; TCRdb keeps in-frame clones, though not all of them. The sample lists about 360,000 clones, 86% seen once, with about 0.8% in the top ten. The sequenced material came from PBMCs. Receptors originate from a young woman in good health and CMV-seronegative.

The chain couples TRBV27 to TRBJ2-1; D is possibly TRBD2 (5 bases). The CDR3 length is 16 residues. Looked up from germline, CDR1 is MNHEY and CDR2 is SMNVEV (reference sequence). Trimming stripped 3 bases from V and 1 base from J, with 13 bases between. For the CDR3, the DNA is TGTGCCAGCAGTTTCGCTAGCCCGCCTTCCTACAATGAGCAGTTCTTC. Its translation is CASSFASPPSYNEQFF.

The V gene is TRBV4-2, the J gene TRBJ2-4; 12 bases map to TRBD2. The CDR3 totals 14 residues. Germline assignment: CDR1 LGHNA and CDR2 YNFKEQ. V shed 5 bases, J shed 7 bases, and the junction held 3 bases outside the gene matches. CDR3 loop: CASSKTSGSNIQYF. The CDR3 DNA is TGTGCCAGCAGCAAGACTAGCGGGAGTAACATTCAGTACTTC.

This chain connects TRBV11-2 to TRBJ2-7; 9 nucleotides match TRBD1. CDR1 and CDR2 from the germline V gene are SGHAT and FQNNGV. The CDR3 extends over 17 amino acids. The V and J ends lost 5 bases and 7 bases, in that order; junction bases with no gene match: 18. The CDR3 DNA reads TGTGCCAGCAGCCTCGGACGGACAGGGGCCTTCTCGGGGGAGCAGTACTTC. Translation gives CASSLGRTGAFSGEQYF.

This clone was detected only a few times. The rearrangement joins TRBV10-3 to TRBJ1-1; D unresolved. Germline CDR1 ENHRY, CDR2 SYGVKD. Trimming removed 4 bases at V and 1 base at J, with 10 bases between. CDR3 length: 14 residues. CDR3 nucleotides: TGTGCCATCAGTGGGGTCGGGGAGAACACTGAAGCTTTCTTT. This encodes CAISGVGENTEAFF.

This chain uses TRBV25-1 with TRBJ1-2, with no clear D. This CDR3 spans 13 amino acids. V dropped 3 bases and J dropped 8 bases, with 13 bases sitting between them. From germline, CDR1 is MGHDK and CDR2 SYGVNS. In DNA, the CDR3 is TGTGCCAGCAGTGATCGGGGAAGACGGGGCTACACCTTC. Translating gives CASSDRGRRGYTF.